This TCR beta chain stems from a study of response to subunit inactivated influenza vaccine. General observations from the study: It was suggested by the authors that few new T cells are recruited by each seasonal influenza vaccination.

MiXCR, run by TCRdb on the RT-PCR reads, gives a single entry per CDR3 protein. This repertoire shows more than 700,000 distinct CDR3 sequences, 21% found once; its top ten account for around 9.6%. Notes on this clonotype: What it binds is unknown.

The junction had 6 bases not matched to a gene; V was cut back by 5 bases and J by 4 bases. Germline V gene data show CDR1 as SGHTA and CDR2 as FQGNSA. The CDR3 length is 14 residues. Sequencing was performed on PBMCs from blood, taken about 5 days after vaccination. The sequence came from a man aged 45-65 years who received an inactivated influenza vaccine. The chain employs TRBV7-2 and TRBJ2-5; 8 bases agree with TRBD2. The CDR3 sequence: CASSQTSGLETQYF. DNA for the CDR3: TGTGCCAGCAGCCAAACTAGCGGCCTAGAGACCCAGTACTTC.